This entry lists 10 T cell receptor beta chains sequenced from one sample in a study of blood T cells in healthy people across ages. A second 7 to 11 cycle PCR used barcoded and J-beta primers. Using its own MiXCR run on the 5' RACE reads, TCRdb lists one record per CDR3 protein. The sample shows hundreds of thousands of distinct CDR3 sequences, around 49% of them seen only once. Material for sequencing was blood. Source of these receptors: a woman aged 55 to 70 in good health.

This clonotype was observed a few times. The CDR3 region is CSSESGTDTQYF. The CDR3 DNA follows: TGCAGCTCAGAGTCCGGGACAGATACGCAGTATTTT. The chain recombines TRBV29-1 with TRBJ2-3; D call uncertain. This CDR3 region has 12 residues. The germline gives CDR1 SQVTM, CDR2 ANQGSEA. V was pared by 8 bases and J by 3 bases, with 12 bases between.

CDR3 nucleotide sequence: TGCGCCAGCAGCCTAAGTAACGCAGACACTGAAGCTTTCTTT. The encoded protein is CASSLSNADTEAFF. V gene TRBV4-3 combines with J gene TRBJ1-1, with unresolved D. This CDR3 is built from 14 residues. The V gene's germline CDR1 is LGHNA and CDR2 YSLEER. V was pared by 4 bases and J by 3 bases, with 12 bases between.

This clonotype was observed a handful of times. This rearrangement joins TRBV12-3 or TRBV12-4 to TRBJ1-2, with 8 positions matching TRBD1. The V gene end was trimmed by 2 bases and the J gene end by 4 bases; junction bases not matched to a gene: 3. CDR3 length: 14 residues. Here the CDR3 DNA reads TGTGCCAGCAGTTTACAGGGGGCGAGCTATGGCTACACCTTC. This translates into CASSLQGASYGYTF.

The J gene is TRBJ1-3, the V gene TRBV7-3; D might be TRBD1 (5 bases). This CDR3 has 16 amino acids. Germline values: CDR1 SGHTA, CDR2 FQGTGA. V was cut by 1 base and J by 0 bases, with 10 bases left in between. CDR3 residues: CASSLMGVGSGNTIYF. As DNA, the CDR3 is TGTGCCAGCAGCTTAATGGGGGTTGGCTCTGGAAACACCATATATTTT.

The chain combines TRBV18 with TRBJ1-1, with D hard to call. Germline V CDR1 and CDR2: KGHSH, LQKENI. V lost 3 bases and J 2 bases, leaving 4 bases between the germline ends. The CDR3 has 12 amino acids. The CDR3 region has the DNA TGTGCCAGCTCACCCAAAAACACTGAAGCTTTCTTT. It encodes CASSPKNTEAFF.

A remark on this clonotype: One end of the junction is discordant with germline, which a read error may explain. The genes are TRBV4-2 and TRBJ2-5; D not certain. The CDR3 sequence is 13 residues long. Germline CDR1 reads LGHNA; CDR2 reads YNFKEQ. The CDR3 DNA follows: TGTGCCAGCAGCCAAGACGGCCAAGAGGCCCAGTACTTC. Translating it yields CASSQDGQEAQYF.

Concerning this clonotype: It may be a read error: a sequence one base away is much more abundant. V usage is TRBV6-6 and J usage is TRBJ2-7; 11 nucleotides align to TRBD1. Germline V gene sequence: CDR1 MNHNY, CDR2 SVGAGI (reference sequence). V gave up 6 bases and J gave up 2 bases; unmatched junction bases: 3. The CDR3 runs 14 residues. This CDR3 is CASRSGQGAYEQYF. The CDR3 region has the DNA TGTGCCAGCAGGTCGGGACAGGGGGCCTACGAGCAGTACTTC.

To note about this clonotype: A read error may account for a junction end that differs from germline. The chain combines TRBV6-4 with TRBJ1-1; TRBD1 is a possible D gene (6 bases). The CDR3 is 14 amino acids. The germline CDR1 and CDR2 sequences are MRHNA and SNTAGT. This CDR3 reads CASSDQAWDTEAFF. DNA for the CDR3: TGTGCCAGCAGTGACCAGGCTTGGGACACTGAGGCTTTCTTT.

The J gene is TRBJ1-4, the V gene TRBV2, with 8 bases aligning to TRBD1. Germline CDR1 and CDR2: SNHLY and FYNNEI. The CDR3 runs to 16 residues. V shed 1 base, J shed 8 bases, and the junction held 9 bases outside the gene matches. CDR3 protein: CASSEEQQGVGEKLFF. The CDR3 nucleotides are TGTGCCAGCAGTGAAGAACAACAGGGGGTTGGGGAAAAACTGTTTTTT.

The V gene is TRBV2, the J gene TRBJ2-7; D remains ambiguous. This CDR3 contains 12 residues. CDR1 is SNHLY and CDR2 is FYNNEI in the germline V gene. Trimming removed 8 bases at V and 4 bases at J, with 12 bases between. DNA of the CDR3: TGTGCCAGCCAAACAAATGCGTACGAGCAGTACTTC. This translates into CASQTNAYEQYF.